This record covers a single T cell receptor beta chain. Its matching antigen is unknown. It was with 60 Vbeta and 13 Jbeta primers that the PCR ran. Sequencing used immunoSEQ multiplex PCR; TCRdb keeps in-frame clones, though not all of them. The data hold tens of thousands of clones, with approximately 80% observed a single time. These data originate in a study of cytomegalovirus exposure and HLA in healthy donors. General study points: Accurate prediction of HLA-A and HLA-B alleles (for most subjects) was reportedly achieved from TCR beta sequences. Later work found that TCR association rates differed between HLA loci; DRB1 had the most and HLA-C the fewest.

The germline CDR1 and CDR2 sequences are PRHDT and FYEKMQ (reference sequence). V lost 0 bases and J lost 12, with 9 bases in between. This CDR3 contains 13 residues. Not recorded for this donor was the CMV serostatus. The V and J genes are TRBV13 and TRBJ2-6; no clear D. This TCR derives from a human donor in good health. The sample comprised PBMCs. The CDR3: CASSLGPTLVLTF. The DNA of the CDR3 is TGTGCCAGCAGCTTAGGGCCCACTCTCGTCCTGACTTTC.